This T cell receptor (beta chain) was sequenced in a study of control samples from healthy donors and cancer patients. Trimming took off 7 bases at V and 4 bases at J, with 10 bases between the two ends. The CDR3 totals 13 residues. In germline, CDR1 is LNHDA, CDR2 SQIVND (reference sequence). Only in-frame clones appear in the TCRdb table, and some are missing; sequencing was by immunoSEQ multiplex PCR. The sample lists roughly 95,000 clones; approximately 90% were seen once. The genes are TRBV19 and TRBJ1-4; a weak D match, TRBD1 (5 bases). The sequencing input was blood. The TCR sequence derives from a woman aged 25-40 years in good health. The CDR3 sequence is CASKKQDNEKLFF. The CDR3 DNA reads TGTGCCAGTAAAAAACAGGATAATGAAAAACTGTTTTTT.